The 10 T cell receptor beta chains below were found in one sample sequenced in a study of cytomegalovirus exposure and HLA in healthy donors. PCR amplification relied on 60 Vbeta primers (plus 13 Jbeta primers). Sequencing used immunoSEQ multiplex PCR; TCRdb keeps in-frame clones, though not all of them. The sample carries fewer than 250,000 clones, approximately 80% recorded once. Material: PBMCs. The receptors here all came from a woman aged 25 to 39 in good health and CMV-seropositive.

This sequence joins TRBV18 and TRBJ1-5; TRBD1 matches at 10 bases. Losses at the gene ends were 8 bases for V and 6 bases for J; bases not matched to a gene: 10. Germline V gives CDR1 KGHSH, CDR2 LQKENI. The CDR3 is made up of 15 amino acids. CDR3 in amino acids: CASTSGTGVPQPQHF. For the CDR3, the DNA is TGTGCCAGCACCTCCGGGACAGGGGTTCCTCAGCCCCAGCATTTT.

The CDR3 coding sequence is TGTGCCAGCAGCCAGGGAACAGTAGGTACTGAAGCTTTCTTT. Its translation: CASSQGTVGTEAFF. This chain joins TRBV9 and TRBJ1-1; perhaps TRBD1 as D (5 bases). Trimming removed 4 bases at V and 5 bases at J, with 15 bases between. The germline gives CDR1 SGDLS, CDR2 YYNGEE. The CDR3 loop spans 14 amino acids.

The chain couples TRBV30 to TRBJ2-1; TRBD2 matches at 14 bases. Trimming removed 3 bases from V and 6 bases from J; junction bases left unmatched: 4. Per germline, CDR1 GTSNPN and CDR2 SVGIG (reference sequence). The CDR3 runs 15 residues. The CDR3 DNA is TGTGCCTGGAGACCGACTAGCGGGGGGGCCAATGAGCAGTTCTTC. This codes for CAWRPTSGGANEQFF.

V and J are TRBV10-3 and TRBJ2-7; D possibly corresponds to TRBD2 (8 bases). From germline, CDR1 is ENHRY and CDR2 SYGVKD. The CDR3 is made up of 15 amino acids. The V end lost 0 bases, the J end lost 6 bases, and 15 bases lay between the germline ends. The CDR3 region is CAISESTGRGVEQYF. CDR3 sequence (DNA): TGTGCCATCAGTGAGTCGACAGGGCGGGGGGTCGAGCAGTACTTC.

The chain joins TRBV5-1 to TRBJ1-1; 9 nucleotides line up with TRBD1. The V segment lost 4 bases and the J segment 0 bases; nucleotides outside the gene matches: 7. The CDR3 has 16 residues. CDR1 is SGHRS and CDR2 is YFSETQ in the germline V gene. This CDR3 reads CASSRWTGEMNTEAFF. The DNA of the CDR3 is TGCGCCAGCAGCCGATGGACAGGGGAAATGAACACTGAAGCTTTCTTT.

The chain joins TRBV30 to TRBJ2-7; maybe TRBD2 (5 bases). CDR3 size: 10 residues. Germline values: CDR1 GTSNPN, CDR2 SVGIG (reference sequence). The V and J ends lost 2 bases and 7 bases respectively, with 6 bases between them. Here the CDR3 reads CAWSRREQYF. CDR3 sequence (DNA): TGTGCCTGGAGTCGGAGGGAGCAGTACTTC.

About this clone: This same CDR3 is encoded by further DNA sequences in the sample. The rearrangement links TRBV6-1 to TRBJ2-2, with 7 bases aligning to TRBD1. Losses at the gene ends were 11 bases for V and 5 bases for J; bases not matched to a gene: 11. CDR1 is MNHNS and CDR2 is SASEGT in the germline V gene. CDR3 length: 14 amino acids. CDR3 protein: CAWGLAGGTGELFF. CDR3 bases: TGTGCCTGGGGTTTAGCAGGGGGTACCGGGGAGCTGTTTTTT.

This rearrangement joins TRBV28 to TRBJ1-5; TRBD1 agrees at 7 bases. The CDR3 runs 14 residues. The germline V gene encodes CDR1 MDHEN and CDR2 SYDVKM. V lost 3 bases and J lost 6; bases outside the gene matches: 5. As DNA, the CDR3 is TGTGCCAGCAGTTTGAGGAGGGGGCGTCAGCCCCAGCATTTT. This codes for CASSLRRGRQPQHF.

The rearrangement joins TRBV19 to TRBJ1-5; 7 bases fit TRBD1. Germline values: CDR1 LNHDA, CDR2 SQIVND (reference sequence). The CDR3 has 15 amino acids. The V segment lost 2 bases and the J segment 2 bases; nucleotides outside the gene matches: 3. In DNA form, the CDR3 reads TGTGCCAGTAGTATACGGCAGGGGGGCAATCAGCCCCAGCATTTT. As protein: CASSIRQGGNQPQHF.

The V gene is TRBV28, the J gene TRBJ1-2; D is uncertain. Germline assignment: CDR1 MDHEN and CDR2 SYDVKM. Deletions cut 5 bases from V and 5 bases from J, with 12 bases between. The length of the CDR3 is 13 residues. The CDR3 loop reads CASSPAVRYGYTF. CDR3 DNA: TGTGCCAGCAGTCCCGCCGTGAGGTATGGCTACACCTTC.